This T cell receptor (beta chain) originates from a study of cytomegalovirus exposure and HLA in healthy donors (dated by TCRdb to the late 2010s). Background on the whole study: In an earlier analysis of 587 of the donors, 250 to 350 Gb of sequence data and about 110 million unique TCR beta sequences from some 170 million T cells were reported. An early release that covered several hundred HLA-typed donors contained around 300 gigabases of sequencing data and around 85 million unique TCR sequences. Of the roughly 400 genotyped donors, about 80% fell in the genetic ancestry cluster associated with self-reported Caucasian donors. The study was designed to test whether signatures of past pathogen exposure could be identified by cataloging public T cell receptors. The T cell repertoires of 666 subjects were profiled by immunosequencing and related to cytomegalovirus serostatus. In addition to the first cohort of roughly 670 subjects, a separate validation cohort of around 110 different subjects was used. High-throughput TCR immunosequencing, statistical association of individual TCRs with disease status, and machine learning were combined to predict cytomegalovirus infection status. In a later analysis, previously published TCR beta repertoires from 500 to 750 donors were re-analyzed and high-resolution HLA genotyping was added so that TCR occurrence patterns could be studied. The later analysis used no new phenotypic data to find candidate immune exposures, relying instead on TCR beta sequences and their occurrence across donors. An earlier analysis of 587 of the donors applied high-throughput TCR beta sequencing to assess whether each TCR beta V gene segment acted as functional or pseudogenic. Donor age, sex, ethnicity and CMV serostatus were compiled together with the repertoire data. A later genetic analysis took genome-wide SNP genotypes for about 55% of the roughly 700 donors and used that subset as a discovery cohort. All discovery cohort repertoires had been generated using a single sequencing platform. HLA typing covered class I and class II loci at four-digit resolution. The number of donors typed differed by locus, with 629-630 for A, B, C, DRB1 and DQB1, more than 500 for DQA1, 600 to 610 for DPA1, and some 450 for DPB1. Because of strong linkage in the cohort, four to six DR-DQ haplotypes were treated as single units for association and clustering. On average, about 240,000 unique TCR beta nucleotide sequences were sequenced per donor among roughly 430 genotyped donors of the cohort, with roughly 18% of those sequences being non-productive. The paper as a whole reports these results and caveats: According to a later analysis, parvovirus B19, influenza, CMV and Epstein-Barr virus appeared linked to several top co-occurrence clusters. Only TCR beta chains were sequenced in this cohort, and the absence of alpha or paired-chain data limited detectable features. Immune exposure information for the cohort was limited to CMV serostatus. When HLA alleles, especially DR and DQ, strongly co-occurred, TCR associations were difficult to assign to individual alleles. Because some donors lacked HLA typing at each locus, the association tests relied only on the typed subset. A few of the identified cytomegalovirus-associated TCR beta chains were confirmed in vitro to be specific for cytomegalovirus antigens. An association between a missense DCLRE1C variant and V-gene and J-gene trimming of TCR beta chains was found in a later genetic analysis and replicated in an independent cohort. Correlated functional status among segregating V segments might reflect linkage disequilibrium, but an unknown experimental factor could not be ruled out. In an earlier analysis of around 600 of the donors, most TCR beta V segments appeared in productive rearrangements about 87% or about 30% of the time, broadly matching IMGT annotations. A later analysis found that TCR association rates varied across HLA loci, with DRB1 alleles showing the most associated TCRs and HLA-C alleles the fewest. Because counts were too low, more than 15 rarely observed V segments, including chromosome 9 orphons, were left out of the earlier analysis of some 600 of the donors. A further reported finding was that TCR beta sequences accurately predicted the HLA-A and HLA-B alleles for most subjects in the first cohort. Specific HLA alleles were associated with over 15,000 TCR beta sequences at a false discovery rate of 0.05 in a later analysis. According to a later genetic analysis, donors in an Asian-associated ancestry cluster had fewer N-insertions in productive TCRs than the approximately 650-donor mean. The classifier was reported to diagnose cytomegalovirus status with high specificity and sensitivity in both the original cohort and the validation cohort. It was suggested by the authors that the approach could potentially be generalized to other disease states and immunological phenotypes. The study listed 164 TCR beta chains as associated with cytomegalovirus. Some IMGT-functional V segments, including TRBV6-2 and TRBV6-3, could not be distinguished by the 87-base-pair reads and were therefore excluded. Sequencing depth was assumed to be roughly uniform across donors in the presence/absence analyses, though that assumption may not hold. Compared with equally common non-associated chains, HLA-associated TCR beta chains in a later analysis were more clonally expanded and had lower generation probabilities. A cluster of highly shared sequence variants was judged likely to be a technical artifact of the sequencing pipeline. Most TCR sequences were seen in very few donors, while some public TCRs were found in many individuals. In a later analysis, most CMV-associated TCR beta chains were found to appear HLA-restricted, with HLA associations seemingly driven largely by CMV exposure.

V loses 5 bases of germline sequence and J loses 6 bases, and the interval between the two ends is 13 bases. According to the germline V gene (reference sequence), CDR1 reads SEHNR and CDR2 reads FQNEAQ. From the cysteine through the phenylalanine, the CDR3 covers 14 amino acids. CDR3 DNA only is kept here, 42 bases in frame from base 1. The cohort was made up of approximately 700 healthy bone marrow donors. All cohort members were sampled while nominally healthy, although unrecorded immune exposures were likely present. CMV serostatus was recorded as positive for 289 and negative for about 55% of the roughly 700 cohort members, whereas no CMV serostatus was recorded for the donor in question. Each donor provided a peripheral blood sample, and peripheral blood mononuclear cells were used for TCR beta sequencing. The Qiagen DNeasy Blood Extraction Kit was used to extract genomic DNA from the blood cell samples.

Libraries were prepared through the immunoSEQ multiplex PCR assay. The multiplex PCR relied on a mix of 60 forward primers for TCR Vbeta segments and 13 reverse primers for TCR Jbeta segments. The CDR3 region of rearranged TCR beta genes was amplified from genomic DNA with a multiplex PCR assay. The Illumina HiSeq System was used to sequence the amplified TCR beta libraries as 87-base-pair reads. For the original study's pipeline: In a later analysis, roughly 80 million unique TCR beta chains were counted across the 650 to 700 repertoires, and roughly 11 million of these chains were shared by at least two donors. To remove PCR and sequencing errors, raw reads were error-corrected and collapsed into unique sequences using a nearest-neighbor algorithm that merged closely related sequences. CDR3 sequences were aligned to IMGT reference sequences to assign V, D and J gene segments. For a sequence to be retained, a match of at least six nucleotides was required to both a V gene segment and a J gene segment. Rearrangements were called productive when the CDR3 lacked stop codons and stayed in frame with V and J; all others were non-productive. Following IMGT convention, CDR3 was defined as the stretch from the second conserved V-encoded cysteine to the conserved J-encoded phenylalanine. The earlier analysis of about 640 of the donors excluded any sequence lacking an unambiguous match to a single V gene segment. An earlier analysis of around 600 of the donors classified V segments as functional when productive rearrangements were above 56.7% and as segregating when the standard deviation between donors was above 5%. To diagnose cytomegalovirus status from the catalog of TCR beta chain sequences, a statistical classification framework was built. In a later analysis, V and J genes were assigned by comparing TCR nucleotide sequences against IMGT/GENE-DB human TR gene sequences. A later analysis assigned CDR3 sequences and most-parsimonious VDJ recombination scenarios with the TCRdist pipeline. In a later analysis, each TCR beta chain was defined by its CDR3 amino acid sequence together with its V-gene family, and reads without a unique V-gene family were excluded. To address suspected cross-contamination and a sequencing artifact, a later analysis removed 450 to 700 highly shared, low-generation-probability nucleotide sequences. For each public chain, a later analysis derived a clonal expansion index from normalized ranks of inferred template counts within each repertoire. In a later analysis, generation probabilities were computed using a VDJ recombination model fitted to out-of-frame rearrangements, and the results were checked against IGoR. Hypergeometric tests were used in a later analysis to score TCR-TCR, TCR-HLA and TCR-CMV co-occurrence, with a repertoire-size bias correction applied to the TCR pairs. False discovery rates were estimated in a later analysis by permuting HLA or CMV assignments 20 times. In a later analysis, co-occurring TCRs were grouped using DBSCAN, with TCRdist sequence similarity added in when clustering inside HLA-allele-positive subsets. Repertoires with fewer than 30,000 or more than 120,000 public chains, plus five repertoires with anomalous nucleotide sharing, were excluded from co-occurrence clustering. Entries here come from immuneACCESS through TCRdb and include only in-frame sequences with V and J called. Some clones fail to appear in such tables; in the studies checked, an unresolved V gene covers under half of the shortfall, and the cause of the remainder is unknown. D and trimming were read from the DNA, whereas the V and J calls and clone size are those reported in that table. Across this sample there are more than 200,000 clones, with more than 75% seen only once. Of the sample, around 1.4% falls within the top ten clones.

For this clone: Its antigen is currently not known. No base quality values were provided; no much bigger clone lies one nucleotide off.

Rearrangement joined TRBV7-9 to TRBJ2-2; matching of 6 bases hints at TRBD1 as the D gene. The receptor was isolated from a human donor in good health. Sequenced sample: PBMCs. The nucleotide sequence is TGTGCCAGCAGCCCAGAGGGGGTCGCCGGGGAGCTGTTTTTT. This codes for CASSPEGVAGELFF.